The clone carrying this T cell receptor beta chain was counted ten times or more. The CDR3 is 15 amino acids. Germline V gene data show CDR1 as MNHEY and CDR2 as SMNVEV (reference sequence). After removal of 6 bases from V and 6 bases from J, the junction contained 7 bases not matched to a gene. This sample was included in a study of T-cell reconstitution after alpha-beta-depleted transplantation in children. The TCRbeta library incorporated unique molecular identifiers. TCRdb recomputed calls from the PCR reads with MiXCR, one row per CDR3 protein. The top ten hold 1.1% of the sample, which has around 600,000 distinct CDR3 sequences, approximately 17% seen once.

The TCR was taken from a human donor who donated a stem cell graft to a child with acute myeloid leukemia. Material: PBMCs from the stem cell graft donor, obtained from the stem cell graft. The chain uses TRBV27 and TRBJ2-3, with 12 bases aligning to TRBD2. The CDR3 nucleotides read TGTGCCAGCAGGGCTAGCGGGGGGGCCTTGGATACGCAGTATTTT. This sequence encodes CASRASGGALDTQYF.